A selection of T cell receptor beta chains follows, all from one sample in a study of blood T cell repertoires in COVID-19. The table came from immunoSEQ multiplex PCR; TCRdb's copy has only in-frame clones and leaves some out. The sample yields just under 350,000 clones, around nine tenths seen once. Specimen: peripheral blood. The receptors were sampled from a young woman who had recovered from COVID-19. The CDR3 runs from the conserved cysteine through the conserved F or W. A D gene is named only where the DNA matches it firmly. Not all rows give a size; the values are once, few, many and, for expanded clones, a class.

j_gene: TRBJ2-2; d_gene: NA; abundance: NA; v_gene: TRBV7-6; CDR3nt: TGTGCCAGCAGCTTACAAGGGGGATACACCGGGGAGCTGTTTTTT; CDR3aa: CASSLQGGYTGELFF
j_gene: TRBJ1-3; d_gene: NA; abundance: NA; v_gene: TRBV5-1; CDR3nt: TGCGCCAGCTCCCAGGGCTCTGGAAACACCATATATTTT; CDR3aa: CASSQGSGNTIYF
j_gene: TRBJ1-2; d_gene: TRBD1; abundance: NA; v_gene: TRBV11-2; CDR3nt: TGTGCCAGCAGCACGACAGGGGACTATGGCTACACCTTC; CDR3aa: CASSTTGDYGYTF
j_gene: TRBJ2-3; d_gene: NA; abundance: NA; v_gene: TRBV7-2; CDR3nt: TGTGCCAGCAGCTTGAGCGGTAGCACAGATACGCAGTATTTT; CDR3aa: CASSLSGSTDTQYF
j_gene: TRBJ1-1; d_gene: NA; abundance: NA; v_gene: TRBV5-1; CDR3nt: TGCGCCAGTAACTTACAACAGGGAGGGACTGAAGCTTTCTTT; CDR3aa: CASNLQQGGTEAFF
j_gene: TRBJ2-3; d_gene: TRBD2; abundance: NA; v_gene: TRBV19; CDR3nt: TGTGCCAGTAGTCCAAGACTAGCGGGAAACACAGATACGCAGTATTTT; CDR3aa: CASSPRLAGNTDTQYF
j_gene: TRBJ1-5; d_gene: NA; abundance: NA; v_gene: TRBV5-6; CDR3nt: TGTGCCAGCAGCTTGGGTCTGAGCAATCAGCCCCAGCATTTT; CDR3aa: CASSLGLSNQPQHF
j_gene: TRBJ2-1; d_gene: TRBD1; abundance: NA; v_gene: TRBV2; CDR3nt: TGTGCCAGCAGAGGGACAGCCTTTAATGAGCAGTTCTTC; CDR3aa: CASRGTAFNEQFF
j_gene: TRBJ2-3; d_gene: TRBD2; abundance: NA; v_gene: TRBV5-6; CDR3nt: TGTGCCAGCAGCTTGGAGTTAGCGGGTACCACAGATACGCAGTATTTT; CDR3aa: CASSLELAGTTDTQYF
j_gene: TRBJ2-1; d_gene: NA; abundance: NA; v_gene: TRBV9; CDR3nt: TGTGCCAGCAGCGTACGCGGGGCATCCTCCTACAATGAGCAGTTCTTC; CDR3aa: CASSVRGASSYNEQFF
j_gene: TRBJ2-2; d_gene: NA; abundance: once; v_gene: TRBV4-3; CDR3nt: TGCGCCAGCAGCCAAGTACAGGGCGTGACTAACACCGGGGAGCTGTTTTTT; CDR3aa: CASSQVQGVTNTGELFF
j_gene: TRBJ1-2; d_gene: TRBD1; abundance: NA; v_gene: TRBV5-6; CDR3nt: TGTGCCAGCAGCTTGCGTGGACCGGGACAGGGATTTGGCTACACCTTC; CDR3aa: CASSLRGPGQGFGYTF
j_gene: TRBJ1-6; d_gene: TRBD1; abundance: NA; v_gene: TRBV12-5; CDR3nt: TGTGCTAGTGGCTCCATCGGGACAGGGGAAAGCTCCTATAATTCACCCCTCCACTTT; CDR3aa: CASGSIGTGESSYNSPLHF
j_gene: TRBJ2-1; d_gene: NA; abundance: NA; v_gene: TRBV4-3; CDR3nt: TGCGCCAGCAGCTCGAGTCTCGTTAATGAGCAGTTCTTC; CDR3aa: CASSSSLVNEQFF
j_gene: TRBJ1-5; d_gene: NA; abundance: NA; v_gene: TRBV7-9; CDR3nt: TGTGCCAGCAGCTTAGGACAGCCCAATCAGCCCCAGCATTTT; CDR3aa: CASSLGQPNQPQHF
j_gene: TRBJ1-2; d_gene: TRBD1; abundance: NA; v_gene: TRBV19; CDR3nt: TGTGCCACGGGACAGGGGGTGAATGCCTATGGCTACACCTTC; CDR3aa: CATGQGVNAYGYTF
j_gene: TRBJ2-1; d_gene: TRBD2; abundance: NA; v_gene: TRBV11-3; CDR3nt: TGTGCCAGCAGCCTTAGGGTTAGCGGGCCCTACAATGAGCAGTTCTTC; CDR3aa: CASSLRVSGPYNEQFF
j_gene: TRBJ1-1; d_gene: TRBD1; abundance: NA; v_gene: TRBV29-1; CDR3nt: TGCAGCGGCGACAGGGGGAGCACTGAAGCTTTCTTT; CDR3aa: CSGDRGSTEAFF
j_gene: TRBJ2-2; d_gene: NA; abundance: NA; v_gene: TRBV6-1; CDR3nt: TGTGCCAGCAGTGAAACAAGGACTCCCAGGACTCGGGGGGAGCTGTTTTTT; CDR3aa: CASSETRTPRTRGELFF
j_gene: TRBJ2-1; d_gene: NA; abundance: NA; v_gene: TRBV9; CDR3nt: TGTGCCAGCAGTGAAATCCCGGGACTGATCTATGAGCAGTTCTTC; CDR3aa: CASSEIPGLIYEQFF